The entry that follows covers one T cell receptor (beta chain) sequence. Its antigen is unidentified. The junction does not match germline at one end; this may be a read error. The PCR used 60 Vbeta and 13 Jbeta primers. The repertoire was sequenced with immunoSEQ multiplex PCR; TCRdb's copy has only in-frame clones and lacks some. This table holds around 88,000 clones, roughly 80% found once. This sample is part of a study of cytomegalovirus exposure and HLA in healthy donors. Whole-study findings and limits: It is likely that the observed cluster of highly shared sequence variants was a sequencing artifact. Most of the TCR beta V segments (in an earlier analysis) were productive either about 87% or about 30% of the time.

Germline assignment: CDR1 SGHDT and CDR2 YYEEEE. The CDR3 is 14 residues long. Sequenced sample: PBMCs. The chain combines TRBV5-6 with TRBJ1-3, with no clear D. This clonotype originated in a man between 45 and 60 years old in good health and CMV-seropositive. CDR3 sequence (DNA): TGTGCCAGCAGCCCGTACAGTTCTGGAAACGCCATATATTTT. It specifies CASSPYSSGNAIYF. Drawing the rest from reference TRBV5-6 and TRBJ1-3, the complete variable domain is DAGVTQSPTHLIKTRGQQVTLRCSPKSGHDTVSWYQQALGQGPQFIFQYYEEEERQRGNFPDRFSGHQFPNYSSELNVNALLLGDSALYLCASSPYSSGNAIYFGEGSWLTVV.